This paragraph covers one T cell receptor beta chain sequence. The antigen remains unidentified. TCRdb independently ran MiXCR on the 5' RACE reads; one entry per CDR3 protein. This sample has 670,000 or so distinct CDR3 sequences; around 17% occur once, and the top ten carry 15% to 20%. The data are from a study of CD8 T cells in ankylosing spondylitis. Study-wide results and caveats: Reports say disease-linked clones showed up significantly more in matched ankylosing spondylitis synovial fluid. Earlier studies detected some motif variants in reactive arthritis synovial fluid and blood. Disease-linked clones, CD8+, were relatively rare in peripheral blood. Seemingly characteristic of ankylosing spondylitis blood was a TCR beta motif consisting of about 8 highly homologous variants.

Trimming took off 2 bases at V and 7 bases at J, with 17 bases between the two ends. The V gene's germline CDR1 is SGHVS and CDR2 FNYEAQ. CDR3 length equals 15 residues. The sequenced sample was blood, either unsorted or a sorted T cell fraction (not recorded which). This sequence joins TRBV7-6 and TRBJ1-1; D is possibly TRBD1 (5 bases). The clonotype was recovered from a male donor with ankylosing spondylitis. In DNA, the CDR3 is TGTGCCAGCAGCTTACAGCCGGCCAAGGGGAATGAAGCTTTCTTT. Its protein product is CASSLQPAKGNEAFF.